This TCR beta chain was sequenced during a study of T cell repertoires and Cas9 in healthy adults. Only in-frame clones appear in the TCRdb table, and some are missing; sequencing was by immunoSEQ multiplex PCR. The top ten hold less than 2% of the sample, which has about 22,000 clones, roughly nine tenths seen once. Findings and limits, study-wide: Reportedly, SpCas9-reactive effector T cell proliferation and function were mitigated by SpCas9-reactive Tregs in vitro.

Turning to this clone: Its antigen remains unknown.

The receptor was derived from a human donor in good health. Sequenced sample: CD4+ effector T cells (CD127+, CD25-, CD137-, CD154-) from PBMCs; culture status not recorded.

In nucleotides, the CDR3 is TGTGCCAGCAGTCCCATGGGGAGGGAGCAGTACTTC. This codes for CASSPMGREQYF. V gene TRBV4-2 combines with J gene TRBJ2-7; D may be TRBD2 (6 bases). The CDR3 covers 12 residues. Germline loops: CDR1 LGHNA, CDR2 YNFKEQ. Trimming cost V 6 bases and J 7 bases, with 13 bases left between them.